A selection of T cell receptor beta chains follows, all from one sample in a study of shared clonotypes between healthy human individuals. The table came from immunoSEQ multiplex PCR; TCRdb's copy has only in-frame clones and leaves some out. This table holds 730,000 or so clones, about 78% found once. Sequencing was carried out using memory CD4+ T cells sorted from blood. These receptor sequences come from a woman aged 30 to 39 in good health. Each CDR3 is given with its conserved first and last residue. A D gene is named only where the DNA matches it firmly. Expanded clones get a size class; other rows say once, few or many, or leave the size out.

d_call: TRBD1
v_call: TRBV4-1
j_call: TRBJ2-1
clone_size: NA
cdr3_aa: CASSQGDRGLGSSYNEQFF
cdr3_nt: TGCGCCAGCAGCCAGGGGGACAGGGGGCTAGGATCGTCCTACAATGAGCAGTTCTTC

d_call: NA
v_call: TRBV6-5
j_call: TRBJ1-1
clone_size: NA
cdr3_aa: CASSPQGRISEAFF
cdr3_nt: TGTGCCAGCAGCCCACAGGGTAGGATATCTGAAGCTTTCTTT

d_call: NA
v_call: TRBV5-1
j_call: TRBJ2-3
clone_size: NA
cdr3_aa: CASSLAQGPSTDTQYF
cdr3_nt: TGCGCCAGCAGCTTGGCTCAGGGGCCCAGCACAGATACGCAGTATTTT

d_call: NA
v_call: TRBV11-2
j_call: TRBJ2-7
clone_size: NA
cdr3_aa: CATSAFGGASEQYF
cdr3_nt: TGTGCCACCTCAGCTTTTGGGGGAGCGAGCGAGCAGTACTTC

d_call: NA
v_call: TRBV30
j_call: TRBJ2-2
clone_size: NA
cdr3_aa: CAWSLVGRAGELFF
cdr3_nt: TGTGCCTGGAGTCTGGTCGGAAGGGCCGGGGAGCTGTTTTTT

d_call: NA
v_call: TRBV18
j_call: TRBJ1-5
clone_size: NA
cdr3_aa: CASSLRAGGNQPQHF
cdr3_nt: TGTGCCAGCTCACTACGCGCAGGTGGCAATCAGCCCCAGCATTTT

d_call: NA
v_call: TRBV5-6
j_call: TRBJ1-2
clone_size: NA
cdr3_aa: CATRSRGAYGYTF
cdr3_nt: TGTGCCACCAGGTCTAGGGGTGCTTATGGCTACACCTTC

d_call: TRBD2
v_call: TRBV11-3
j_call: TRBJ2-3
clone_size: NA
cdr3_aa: CASSPEVAGGGTQYF
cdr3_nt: TGTGCCAGCAGCCCGGAGGTAGCGGGAGGGGGTACGCAGTATTTT

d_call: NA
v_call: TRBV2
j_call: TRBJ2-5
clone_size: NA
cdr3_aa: CASSLTGRSRETQYF
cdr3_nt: TGTGCCAGCAGTTTGACAGGACGTTCACGAGAGACCCAGTACTTC

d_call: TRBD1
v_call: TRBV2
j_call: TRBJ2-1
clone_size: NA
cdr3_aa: CASSRTGEGFF
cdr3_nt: TGTGCCAGCAGTCGAACAGGGGAAGGGTTCTTC

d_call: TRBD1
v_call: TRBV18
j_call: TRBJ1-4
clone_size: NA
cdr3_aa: CASSQQGAAGKLFF
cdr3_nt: TGTGCCAGCTCACAACAGGGGGCGGCTGGGAAACTGTTTTTT

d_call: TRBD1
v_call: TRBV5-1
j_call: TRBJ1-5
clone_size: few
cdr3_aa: CASSSGTGEQPQHF
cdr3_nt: TGCGCCAGCAGCTCCGGGACAGGGGAACAGCCCCAGCATTTT

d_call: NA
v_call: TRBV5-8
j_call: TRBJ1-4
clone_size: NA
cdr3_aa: CASSWPSSREKLFF
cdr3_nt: TGTGCCAGCAGCTGGCCCTCGTCGCGGGAAAAACTGTTTTTT

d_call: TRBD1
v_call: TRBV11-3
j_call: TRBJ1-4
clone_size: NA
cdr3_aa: CASSLGTGGDEKLFF
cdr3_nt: TGTGCCAGCAGCTTAGGGACAGGGGGCGACGAAAAACTGTTTTTT

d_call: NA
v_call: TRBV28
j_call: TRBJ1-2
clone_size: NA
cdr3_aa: CASSQANRVPYGYTF
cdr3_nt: TGTGCCAGCAGCCAAGCGAACAGGGTTCCTTATGGCTACACCTTC